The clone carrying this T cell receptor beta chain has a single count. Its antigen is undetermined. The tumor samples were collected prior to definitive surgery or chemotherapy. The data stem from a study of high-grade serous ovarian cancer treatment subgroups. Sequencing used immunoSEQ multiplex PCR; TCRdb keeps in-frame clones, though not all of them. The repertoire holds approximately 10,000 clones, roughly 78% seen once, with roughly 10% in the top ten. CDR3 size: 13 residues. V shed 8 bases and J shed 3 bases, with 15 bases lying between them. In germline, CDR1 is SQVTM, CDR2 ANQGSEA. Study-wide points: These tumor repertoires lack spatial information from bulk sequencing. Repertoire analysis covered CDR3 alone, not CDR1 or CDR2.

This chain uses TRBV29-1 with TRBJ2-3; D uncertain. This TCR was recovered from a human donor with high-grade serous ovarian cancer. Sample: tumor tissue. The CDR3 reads CSTPKGSTDTQYF. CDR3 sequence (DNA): TGCAGCACCCCAAAGGGAAGTACAGATACGCAGTATTTT.